This paragraph reports one TCR beta chain. The antigen is unknown. This sample is drawn from a study of a mutant IDH1 vaccine in newly diagnosed glioma. Study in general: Either 4-6 weeks after radiotherapy alone or alongside temozolomide, vaccination was begun. The therapy given earlier, which was standard therapy, consisted of radiotherapy, temozolomide, or both, and most of the patients received both.

Stated time point: week 11, during vaccination. A single vaccine dose contained 300 ug of mutant IDH1 20-mer peptide, and topical imiquimod was used with it. The table came from immunoSEQ multiplex PCR; TCRdb's copy has only in-frame clones and leaves some out. The sample includes around 60,000 clones, 89% of them seen just once. CDR1 LNHDA and CDR2 SQIVND come from the germline V gene (reference sequence). V lost 6 bases and J lost 2, with 11 bases in between. The CDR3 runs to 14 residues. Study results and caveats: Apparently, pseudoprogression bore no relation to changes among the top peripheral T cell clonotypes.

J is TRBJ2-1 and V is TRBV19; D is uncertain. The source was PBMCs, collected from a glioma patient whose treatment included an IDH1 peptide vaccine. The sequence was obtained from a man aged 40-55 years with glioma. The CDR3 loop reads CASRPGSAYNEQFF. CDR3 in DNA: TGTGCCAGTAGGCCCGGGTCAGCCTACAATGAGCAGTTCTTC.